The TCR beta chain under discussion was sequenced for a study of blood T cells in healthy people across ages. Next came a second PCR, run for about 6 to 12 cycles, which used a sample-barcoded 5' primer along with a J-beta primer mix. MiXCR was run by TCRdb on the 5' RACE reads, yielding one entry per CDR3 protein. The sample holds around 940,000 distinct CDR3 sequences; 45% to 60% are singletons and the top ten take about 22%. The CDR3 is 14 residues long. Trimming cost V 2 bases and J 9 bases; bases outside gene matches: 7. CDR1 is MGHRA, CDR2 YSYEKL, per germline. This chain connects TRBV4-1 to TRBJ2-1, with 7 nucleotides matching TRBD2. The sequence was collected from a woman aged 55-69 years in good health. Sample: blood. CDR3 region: CASSQIEREPEQFF. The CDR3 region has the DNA TGCGCCAGCAGCCAAATAGAGCGGGAACCTGAGCAGTTCTTC.